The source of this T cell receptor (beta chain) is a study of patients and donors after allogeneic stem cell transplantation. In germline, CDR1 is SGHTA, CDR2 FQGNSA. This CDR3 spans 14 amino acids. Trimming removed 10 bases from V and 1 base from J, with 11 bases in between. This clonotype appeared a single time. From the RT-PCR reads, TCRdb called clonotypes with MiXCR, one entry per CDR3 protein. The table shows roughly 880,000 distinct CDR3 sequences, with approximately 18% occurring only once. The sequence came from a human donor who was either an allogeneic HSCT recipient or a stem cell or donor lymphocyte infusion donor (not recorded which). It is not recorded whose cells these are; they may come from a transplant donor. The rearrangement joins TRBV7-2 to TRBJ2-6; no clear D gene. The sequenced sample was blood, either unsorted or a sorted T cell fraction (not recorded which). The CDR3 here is CATRSNSGANVLTF. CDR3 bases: TGTGCCACACGGTCAAATTCTGGGGCCAACGTCCTGACTTTC.